Shown below are 9 T cell receptor beta chains from a single sample sequenced in a study of siplizumab effects on memory and regulatory T cells. Assay: immunoSEQ multiplex PCR; the TCRdb copy retains only in-frame clones and omits some. The sample has tens of thousands of clones; 90% to 95% are singletons. The sample comprised CD8+ T cells sorted from blood. These receptors were taken from a human donor in good health.

The chain links TRBV10-1 to TRBJ2-7; D gene ambiguous. There are 11 residues in the CDR3. The germline V gene has CDR1 WNHNN and CDR2 SYGVQD (reference sequence). Between the trimmed V and J ends, which lost 3 bases and 3 bases, there was a span of 3 bases. The CDR3 DNA reads as TGCGCCAGCAGTGATGGCTACGAGCAGTACTTC. This gives the protein CASSDGYEQYF.

The chain uses TRBV6-5 and TRBJ2-7; 7 bases line up with TRBD1. Germline V gene lookup returns CDR1 MNHEY and CDR2 SVGAGI. V trimming: 10 bases; J trimming: 1 base; junction bases outside the gene matches: 7. The CDR3 sequence is 13 residues long. DNA of the CDR3: TGTGCCACTTCGGGACAGCCTTCCTACGAGCAGTACTTC. It is translated as CATSGQPSYEQYF.

The rearrangement joins TRBV6-6 to TRBJ1-4, with TRBD1 matching 9 bases. This CDR3 has 16 residues. V dropped 4 bases and J dropped 2; count of bases not matched to a gene: 5. Germline V gene sequence: CDR1 MNHNY, CDR2 SVGAGI (reference sequence). As DNA, the CDR3 is TGTGCCAGCAGTTTGGACAGGGGAGGGACTAATGAAAAACTGTTTTTT. Its translation is CASSLDRGGTNEKLFF.

The chain is built from TRBV7-9 and TRBJ1-2, with 9 nucleotides matching TRBD1. The CDR3 sequence is 14 residues long. Per the germline V gene, CDR1 is SEHNR and CDR2 is FQNEAQ (reference sequence). Trimming removed 6 bases from V and 6 bases from J; junction bases left unmatched: 8. The DNA for the CDR3 is TGTGCCAGCAGAAATACAGGGGGCGCAGATGGCTACACCTTC. Its translation is CASRNTGGADGYTF.

This clone was seen a single time. Here the CDR3 DNA reads TGTGCCTGGAGTCCGTCGGGGCTAGCAGGGTCCTACGAGCAGTACTTC. Translated: CAWSPSGLAGSYEQYF. The chain is built from TRBV30 and TRBJ2-7, with D perhaps TRBD1 or TRBD2 (5 bases each). CDR3 length equals 16 residues. Germline V lookup: CDR1 GTSNPN, CDR2 SVGIG (reference sequence). Trimming cost V 2 bases and J 1 base, with 18 bases left between them. Filled out from reference TRBV30 and TRBJ2-7, the complete variable domain reads SQTIHQWPATLVQPVGSPLSLECTVEGTSNPNLYWYRQAAGRGLQLLFYSVGIGQISSEVPQNLSASRPQDRQFILSSKKLLLSDSGFYLCAWSPSGLAGSYEQYFGPGTRLTVT.

The V gene is TRBV9, the J gene TRBJ2-3, with D uncertain. This CDR3 is 15 amino acids long. Germline V gene sequence: CDR1 SGDLS, CDR2 YYNGEE. Trimming removed 4 bases at V and 0 bases at J, with 12 bases between. CDR3 sequence (DNA): TGTGCCAGCAGCCCTTTAACCGATAGCACAGATACGCAGTATTTT. Residues: CASSPLTDSTDTQYF. Full variable domain (missing parts from reference TRBV9 and TRBJ2-3): DSGVTQTPKHLITATGQRVTLRCSPRSGDLSVYWYQQSLDQGLQFLIQYYNGEERAKGNILERFSAQQFPDLHSELNLSSLELGDSALYFCASSPLTDSTDTQYFGPGTRLTVL.

The chain has TRBV11-3 and TRBJ1-1; a weak D match, TRBD1 (5 bases). With 5 bases removed from V and 3 bases from J, the gap between germline ends came to 13 bases. The CDR3 has 14 residues. Germline CDR1 SGHNT, CDR2 YENEEA. In DNA form, the CDR3 reads TGTGCCAGCAGCCAACGGGGGGTTGACACTGAAGCTTTCTTT. Protein sequence: CASSQRGVDTEAFF.

The gene calls are TRBV10-3 and TRBJ2-3; 10 bases fit TRBD2. The germline gives CDR1 ENHRY, CDR2 SYGVKD. The CDR3 is 18 residues long. The ends lost 4 bases at V and 0 bases at J; junction bases unmatched: 10. In DNA, the CDR3 is TGTGCCATCAGTGCCCCTACTAGCGGGGCATCTAGCACAGATACGCAGTATTTT. Its protein product is CAISAPTSGASSTDTQYF.

The chain links TRBV19 to TRBJ2-1, with no clear D. Germline V CDR1 and CDR2: LNHDA, SQIVND (reference sequence). The CDR3 loop spans 14 amino acids. The V end lost 6 bases, the J end lost 6 bases, and 15 bases lay between the germline ends. The CDR3 DNA follows: TGTGCCAGTAGCCTACTGGCCAGCCTCAATGAGCAGTTCTTC. Translation: CASSLLASLNEQFF.